This TCR beta chain derives from a study of T cell changes during pregnancy in multiple sclerosis. Unmatched junction bases numbered 8, after V lost 5 bases and J lost 6 bases. This CDR3 contains 14 residues. Germline V lookup: CDR1 MNHNY, CDR2 SVGAGI (reference sequence). Generated by immunoSEQ multiplex PCR, the TCRdb table keeps only in-frame clones and is missing some. The sample carries fewer than 150,000 clones, about 96% recorded once. The V and J genes are TRBV6-6 and TRBJ2-7; 9 nucleotides line up with TRBD2. This specimen was peripheral blood, taken after pregnancy. The clonotype comes from a female donor with multiple sclerosis, enrolled in a pregnancy study. The CDR3 coding sequence is TGTGCCAGCAGTACGGGGACTAGCTCCCCCGAGCAGTACTTC. Encoded protein: CASSTGTSSPEQYF.